One sample yielded the 32 T cell receptor beta chains listed below, sequenced in a study of vaccination effects on CD4 cells after COVID-19. These receptors have no identified antigens. The protocol was immunoSEQ multiplex PCR, while the TCRdb copy is restricted to in-frame clones and leaves out a portion. In the table there are tens of thousands of clones, 74% of which are singletons. ViraFEST expansion of antigen-specific CD4+ T cells with viral peptide pools preceded sequencing. Subsequent to roughly 9 days of culture, CD4+ T cells were isolated. Each participant received a vaccine that was either BNT162b2 or mRNA-1273, given as two doses. The specimen comprised CD4+ T cells from PBMCs cultured with HCoV-OC43 spike peptides, sampled after COVID-19 vaccination. As for subset: HCoV-OC43 spike overlapping peptide pool stimulation. The source of these receptors is a human donor who received a COVID-19 vaccine.

This chain links TRBV18 with TRBJ2-3; 7 nucleotides match TRBD1. Germline loops: CDR1 KGHSH, CDR2 LQKENI. The CDR3 consists of 17 residues. The V and J ends lost 6 bases and 6 bases, in that order; junction bases with no gene match: 18. The CDR3 is CASSFNSGQTIWDTQYF. The CDR3 DNA sequence: TGTGCCAGCTCCTTCAATTCGGGACAGACAATTTGGGATACGCAGTATTTT.

This clone was counted only a few times. The chain carries TRBV18 and TRBJ1-2; 7 nucleotides line up with TRBD1. Germline loops: CDR1 KGHSH, CDR2 LQKENI. V lost 2 bases and J lost 4; bases outside the gene matches: 7. There are 15 residues in the CDR3. CDR3 in amino acids: CASSPTGEGSYGYTF. CDR3 bases: TGTGCCAGCTCACCAACAGGGGAAGGGAGCTATGGCTACACCTTC.

The chain links TRBV30 to TRBJ2-3; D uncertain. This CDR3 has 13 amino acids. Germline assignment: CDR1 GTSNPN and CDR2 SVGIG (reference sequence). Deletions cut 0 bases from V and 2 bases from J, with 6 bases between. The CDR3 DNA reads TGTGCCTGGAGTGTACTGGACACAGATACGCAGTATTTT. Its protein is CAWSVLDTDTQYF.

In DNA, the CDR3 is TGTGCCAGCAGCCCGCCCGGGGAGCAGCCCCAGCATTTT. Translated: CASSPPGEQPQHF. V gene TRBV7-9 combines with J gene TRBJ1-5; D is unclear. Germline V gives CDR1 SEHNR, CDR2 FQNEAQ (reference sequence). This CDR3 has 13 residues. The V gene lost 5 bases and the J gene lost 7 bases, with 12 bases spanning the gap.

This sequence joins TRBV20-1 and TRBJ1-1; D not resolved. CDR1 and CDR2 from the germline V gene are DFQATT and SNEGSKA (reference sequence). The ends were cut back, 6 bases at V and 1 base at J, with 3 bases in the middle. The CDR3 is made up of 10 amino acids. CDR3 residues: CSAANTEAFF. For the CDR3, the DNA is TGCAGTGCCGCGAACACTGAAGCTTTCTTT.

The DNA for the CDR3 is TGTGCCAGCTCCCCCACTGACTCTGGAAACACCATATATTTT. Its translation is CASSPTDSGNTIYF. V usage is TRBV18 and J usage is TRBJ1-3; D unclear. V lost 6 bases to trimming and J lost 0 bases, with 9 bases between them. Germline V lookup: CDR1 KGHSH, CDR2 LQKENI. CDR3 length: 14 residues.

The chain combines TRBV29-1 with TRBJ1-2; 7 bases fit TRBD1. The CDR3 has 13 amino acids. Trimming removed 2 bases from V and 7 bases from J; junction bases left unmatched: 7. Germline lookup yields CDR1 SQVTM and CDR2 ANQGSEA. CDR3 sequence (DNA): TGCAGCGTTGAAACAGGGGCTCAGGTTGGCTACACCTTC. Translated: CSVETGAQVGYTF.

The gene calls are TRBV14 and TRBJ1-4; possible D gene TRBD1, 5 bases. The germline gives CDR1 SGHDN, CDR2 FVKESK. The CDR3 sequence is 16 residues long. V was trimmed by 3 bases and J by 6 bases, leaving 17 bases between them. CDR3: CASSHSRPGIDEKLFF. For the CDR3, the DNA is TGTGCCAGCAGCCACAGTCGGCCAGGGATCGATGAAAAACTGTTTTTT.

This clone was found a few times. V gene TRBV11-2 combines with J gene TRBJ2-3; 12 bases align to TRBD2. The CDR3 sequence is 15 residues long. The junction had 4 bases not matched to a gene; V was cut back by 5 bases and J by 4 bases. CDR1 is SGHAT, CDR2 FQNNGV, per germline. The chain's CDR3 is CASSPLAGGADTQYF. The CDR3 DNA reads TGTGCCAGCAGCCCCCTAGCGGGAGGGGCAGATACGCAGTATTTT.

V and J are TRBV9 and TRBJ1-6, with a possible D match to TRBD1 (5 bases). This CDR3 has 15 residues. The ends were cut back, 4 bases at V and 6 bases at J, with 14 bases in the middle. Germline values: CDR1 SGDLS, CDR2 YYNGEE. Here the CDR3 reads CASSMGTNINSPLHF. CDR3 bases: TGTGCCAGCAGCATGGGGACTAACATTAATTCACCCCTCCACTTT.

The chain couples TRBV11-2 to TRBJ2-3; D unclear. Germline V gene data show CDR1 as SGHAT and CDR2 as FQNNGV. This CDR3 contains 13 residues. The V gene lost 1 base and the J gene lost 6 bases, with 8 bases spanning the gap. The CDR3 DNA is TGTGCCAGCAGCTTAGGTTCGGTGGATACGCAGTATTTT. Translation gives CASSLGSVDTQYF.

This clone was observed a handful of times. DNA of the CDR3: TGTGCCAGCAACCCCTCCCCGAATTTACAGGTGAACACTGAAGCTTTCTTT. Amino acid sequence: CASNPSPNLQVNTEAFF. This chain uses TRBV7-9 with TRBJ1-1; tentatively, D is TRBD1 (5 bases). CDR3 length: 17 amino acids. Germline V gives CDR1 SEHNR, CDR2 FQNEAQ (reference sequence). V lost 7 bases to trimming and J lost 0 bases, with 21 bases between them.

The chain uses TRBV24-1 and TRBJ2-1; no definite D call. The CDR3 has 12 amino acids. Germline V gene data show CDR1 as KGHDR and CDR2 as SFDVKD. V was cut by 4 bases and J by 9 bases, with 9 bases left in between. The CDR3 region has the DNA TGTGCCACCAGTGACGGACCGGCTGAGCAGTTCTTC. Protein product: CATSDGPAEQFF.

This clone was recorded only once. The chain couples TRBV24-1 to TRBJ2-5; the D call may be TRBD1 or TRBD2 (7 bases each). Germline V CDR1 and CDR2: KGHDR, SFDVKD. Trimming took 0 bases from V and 7 from J, leaving 23 bases between them. The CDR3 totals 18 residues. The CDR3 DNA is TGTGCCACCAGTGATTTGCAATTCGGGACAACAGGGGAGGGGACCCAGTACTTC. Its translation is CATSDLQFGTTGEGTQYF.

This clone has more than one count but fewer than ten. J is TRBJ1-6 and V is TRBV27; D ambiguous. The CDR3 has 15 residues. Trimming removed 2 bases at V and 0 bases at J, with 5 bases between. Germline V CDR1 and CDR2: MNHEY, SMNVEV (reference sequence). Here the CDR3 DNA reads TGTGCCAGCAGTTTACAGAACTCCTATAATTCACCCCTCCACTTT. This sequence encodes CASSLQNSYNSPLHF.

V and J are TRBV5-1 and TRBJ2-1; a weak D match, TRBD2 (5 bases). The CDR3 contains 15 residues. V was shortened by 1 base and J by 0 bases, with 8 bases between the two germline ends. Germline CDR1 is SGHRS and CDR2 is YFSETQ. The CDR3 reads CASSLSGFSYNEQFF. The CDR3 nucleotides are TGCGCCAGCAGCTTGTCGGGGTTCTCCTACAATGAGCAGTTCTTC.

The rearrangement joins TRBV27 to TRBJ2-1, with TRBD2 identical over 7 bases. V lost 2 bases, J lost 1 base, and 2 bases stayed unmatched. Per germline, CDR1 MNHEY and CDR2 SMNVEV (reference sequence). CDR3 length: 15 residues. This chain's CDR3 is CASSLAGESYNEQFF. CDR3 nucleotide sequence: TGTGCCAGCAGTTTAGCGGGGGAGTCCTACAATGAGCAGTTCTTC.

This clone is categorized as medium-sized (0.01 to 0.1%). The chain joins TRBV7-8 to TRBJ1-1, with D hard to call. V was cut by 6 bases and J by 4 bases, with 15 bases left in between. Germline loops: CDR1 SGHVS, CDR2 FQNEAQ. This CDR3 comprises 14 residues. The DNA for the CDR3 is TGTGCCAGCAGTTCAAGGGAGGGTCGCACTGAAGCTTTCTTT. Translation: CASSSREGRTEAFF.

The chain has TRBV6-5 and TRBJ2-2, with D hard to call. Trimming shortened V by 8 bases and J by 0 bases, and 10 bases separated the two germline ends. The germline CDR1 and CDR2 sequences are MNHEY and SVGAGI. CDR3 length equals 14 residues. In DNA form, the CDR3 reads TGTGCCAGCGCTCCTCGGACGAACACCGGGGAGCTGTTTTTT. This sequence encodes CASAPRTNTGELFF.

The gene calls are TRBV27 and TRBJ1-5; D possibly corresponds to TRBD1 (6 bases). The germline CDR1 and CDR2 sequences are MNHEY and SMNVEV (reference sequence). There are 14 residues in the CDR3. Trimming stripped 6 bases from V and 0 bases from J, with 9 bases between. The CDR3 DNA follows: TGTGCCAGCAGAACAGGGACTAGCAATCAGCCCCAGCATTTT. Translated: CASRTGTSNQPQHF.

The count of this clone is one. This sequence joins TRBV6-1 and TRBJ1-2; D gene uncertain. The CDR3 loop spans 15 amino acids. Germline loops: CDR1 MNHNS, CDR2 SASEGT. Trimming removed 2 bases from V and 8 bases from J, with 18 bases in between. The CDR3 reads CASSETGLRSDGYTF. The CDR3 nucleotides read TGTGCCAGCAGTGAAACCGGACTTCGGTCTGACGGCTACACCTTC.

The V gene is TRBV3-1 (or the pseudogene TRBV3-2), the J gene TRBJ1-6, with no clear D. Germline V gene data show CDR1 as LGHDT and CDR2 as YNNKEL (reference sequence). The CDR3 is made up of 17 amino acids. Trimming cost V 2 bases and J 5 bases, with 16 bases left between them. In nucleotides, the CDR3 is TGTGCCAGCAGCCAATGGAGGGTTCCATCCCATAATTCACCCCTCCACTTT. Translating it yields CASSQWRVPSHNSPLHF.

V and J are TRBV30 and TRBJ1-1, with TRBD1 identical over 9 bases. V dropped 2 bases and J dropped 2; count of bases not matched to a gene: 3. There are 14 residues in the CDR3. Germline CDR1 and CDR2: GTSNPN and SVGIG (reference sequence). CDR3 DNA: TGTGCCTGGAGTACGGGACAGGGTAACACTGAAGCTTTCTTT. Encoded protein: CAWSTGQGNTEAFF. Drawing the rest from reference TRBV30 and TRBJ1-1, the complete variable domain is SQTIHQWPATLVQPVGSPLSLECTVEGTSNPNLYWYRQAAGRGLQLLFYSVGIGQISSEVPQNLSASRPQDRQFILSSKKLLLSDSGFYLCAWSTGQGNTEAFFGQGTRLTVV.

This chain uses TRBV27 with TRBJ2-2, with D maybe TRBD1 (5 bases). CDR3 length: 14 residues. Deletions cut 6 bases from V and 1 base from J, with 9 bases between. Germline V CDR1 and CDR2: MNHEY, SMNVEV (reference sequence). The CDR3 spells CASRGQVNTGELFF. CDR3 sequence (DNA): TGTGCCAGCAGGGGGCAAGTGAACACCGGGGAGCTGTTTTTT.

The V gene is TRBV18, the J gene TRBJ2-7, with D tentatively TRBD1 or TRBD2 (5 bases each). The CDR3 loop spans 15 amino acids. V lost 4 bases and J lost 1, with 14 bases in between. CDR1 is KGHSH, CDR2 LQKENI, per germline. The CDR3 DNA is TGTGCCAGCTCACTTACGAGGGGCGCTTCCTACGAGCAGTACTTC. Translation: CASSLTRGASYEQYF. The full variable domain, rest sourced from reference TRBV18 and TRBJ2-7, is NAGVMQNPRHLVRRRGQEARLRCSPMKGHSHVYWYRQLPEEGLKFMVYLQKENIIDESGMPKERFSAEFPKEGPSILRIQQVVRGDSAAYFCASSLTRGASYEQYFGPGTRLTVT.

This chain links TRBV10-3 with TRBJ1-3; D gene ambiguous. The CDR3 sequence is 14 residues long. Germline assignment: CDR1 ENHRY and CDR2 SYGVKD. V was shortened by 7 bases and J by 0 bases, with 10 bases between the two germline ends. CDR3 nucleotides: TGTGCCATCACCGCCGGGCTCTCTGGAAACACCATATATTTT. It yields the protein CAITAGLSGNTIYF.

The table lists this clone with a few counts. The chain couples TRBV4-1 to TRBJ1-1; D is perhaps TRBD1 (5 bases). From germline, CDR1 is MGHRA and CDR2 YSYEKL. The length of the CDR3 is 13 residues. V lost 6 bases and J 0 bases, leaving 8 bases between the germline ends. The CDR3 is CASRGHMNTEAFF. The CDR3 DNA reads as TGCGCCAGCAGGGGGCATATGAACACTGAAGCTTTCTTT.

The J gene is TRBJ2-7, the V gene TRBV12-3 or TRBV12-4; 10 bases match TRBD1. The CDR3 is 13 amino acids. V lost 7 bases, J lost 2 bases, and 2 bases stayed unmatched. Written as DNA, the CDR3 is TGTGCCAGCACCGGACAGGGGGCCTACGAGCAGTACTTC. Translating it yields CASTGQGAYEQYF.

The gene calls are TRBV27 and TRBJ1-2; D gene unclear. There are 14 residues in the CDR3. The germline V gene encodes CDR1 MNHEY and CDR2 SMNVEV (reference sequence). V shed 5 bases and J shed 3 bases, with 13 bases lying between them. CDR3 sequence reads: CASSPKEADYGYTF. In DNA form, the CDR3 reads TGTGCCAGCAGTCCAAAAGAGGCAGACTATGGCTACACCTTC.

The chain recombines TRBV6-2 or TRBV6-3 with TRBJ1-6; D remains ambiguous. Germline V gene data show CDR1 as MNHEY and CDR2 as SVGEGT. V dropped 4 bases and J dropped 0 bases, with 13 bases sitting between them. The CDR3 loop spans 17 amino acids. CDR3 DNA: TGTGCCAGCAGTTCCTGGCCTCTCGGCTCCTATAATTCACCCCTCCACTTT. This sequence encodes CASSSWPLGSYNSPLHF.

V is TRBV10-3 and J is TRBJ2-1; the D gene could be TRBD1 or TRBD2 (5 bases each). The CDR3 length is 15 residues. Germline CDR1 ENHRY, CDR2 SYGVKD. The germline V and J ends were trimmed by 4 bases and 0 bases, with 10 bases remaining between them. The CDR3: CAISGSGGSYNEQFF. CDR3 bases: TGTGCCATCAGTGGAAGTGGGGGCTCCTACAATGAGCAGTTCTTC.

The CDR3 DNA is TGTGCCAGCAGTCCGGGGGTAGGCTACGAGCAGTACTTC. Protein: CASSPGVGYEQYF. The chain couples TRBV7-2 to TRBJ2-7; a weak D match, TRBD2 (6 bases). There are 13 residues in the CDR3. The V end was cut by 6 bases, the J end by 3 bases, with 12 bases between. CDR1 is SGHTA and CDR2 is FQGNSA in the germline V gene.